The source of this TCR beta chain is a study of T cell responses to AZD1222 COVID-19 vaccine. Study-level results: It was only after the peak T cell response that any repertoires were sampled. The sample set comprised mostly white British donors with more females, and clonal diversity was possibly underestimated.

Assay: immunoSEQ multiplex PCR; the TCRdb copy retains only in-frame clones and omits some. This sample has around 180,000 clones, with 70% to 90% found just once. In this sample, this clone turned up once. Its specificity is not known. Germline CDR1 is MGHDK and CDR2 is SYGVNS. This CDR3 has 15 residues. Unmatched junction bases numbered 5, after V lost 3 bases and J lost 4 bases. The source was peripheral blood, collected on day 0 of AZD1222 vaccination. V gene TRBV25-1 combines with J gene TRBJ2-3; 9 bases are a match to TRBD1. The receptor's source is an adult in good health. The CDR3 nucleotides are TGTGCCAGCAGTGACCCGCGACAGGGGGCAGATACGCAGTATTTT. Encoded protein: CASSDPRQGADTQYF.